These T cell receptor beta chains were read from a single sample in a study of cytomegalovirus exposure and HLA in healthy donors. Sequenced by immunoSEQ multiplex PCR; TCRdb stores in-frame clones only, minus some. The table shows a few hundred thousand clones, with 80% occurring only once. The sequenced material came from PBMCs. These receptors were taken from a girl between 2 and 10 years old in good health and CMV-seronegative. Each CDR3 is given with its conserved first and last residue.

V gene	J gene	CDR3 protein
TRBV15	TRBJ1-5	CATSGLTGMSNQPQHF
TRBV27	TRBJ1-5	CASGGGVHQPQHF
TRBV6-1	TRBJ2-1	CASSEPWREVSNEQFF
TRBV4-1	TRBJ1-5	CASSQDNPGAQSSNQPQHF
TRBV4-1	TRBJ2-5	CASSLTSTSGGKDQYF
TRBV5-1	TRBJ2-3	CASKVGRSTDTQYF
TRBV2	TRBJ2-3	CASSGTGVSTDTQYF
TRBV30	TRBJ2-1	CAWSVSGVNEQFF
TRBV7-3	TRBJ2-1	CASSLTSYNEQFF
TRBV7-9	TRBJ2-7	CASSLDGQGVYEQYF
TRBV5-4	TRBJ2-1	CASSGLAVTTYNEQFF
TRBV18	TRBJ1-2	CASSPRQGSYGYTF
TRBV6-1	TRBJ2-2	CASSGRTLNTGELFF
TRBV28	TRBJ2-7	CASSLGRGIEQYF
TRBV28	TRBJ1-2	CASSLGGSGYGYTF
TRBV11-1	TRBJ2-4	CASSLEGARKNIQYF
TRBV5-5	TRBJ2-2	CASSRGGNTGELFF
TRBV4-1	TRBJ1-1	CASMGRKGAFF
TRBV14	TRBJ1-4	CASSQDFPLGGLNEKLFF
TRBV7-8	TRBJ2-3	CASSPGLAGGPDTQYF
TRBV9	TRBJ1-1	CASSVGQGNTEAFF
TRBV28	TRBJ1-1	CASSLLQAKNTEAFF
TRBV7-9	TRBJ2-7	CASSSPGVYEQYF
TRBV7-6	TRBJ2-1	CASSPSFVLAAYNEQFF
TRBV5-6	TRBJ1-3	CASSLRGSSGNTIYF
TRBV19	TRBJ1-2	CASTDPGGQEANYGYTF
TRBV19	TRBJ1-2	CASSPSVGAYGYTF
TRBV7-9	TRBJ2-5	CSSSWLADSDKETQYF
TRBV29-1	TRBJ1-1	CSARGQPNTEAFF
TRBV7-3	TRBJ2-3	CASSFRLGGLGTDTQYF
TRBV7-9	TRBJ2-7	CSSSSHRGGLAGVPNEQYF
TRBV5-1	TRBJ2-7	CASGSGTSYEQYF
TRBV19	TRBJ1-5	CASIGTGRNQPQHF
TRBV6-5	TRBJ2-7	CASSYSPGLAAYEQYF
TRBV10-3	TRBJ2-6	CAAGDRGSGANVLTF
TRBV6-1	TRBJ1-5	CASSETRRGQVSPPQHF
TRBV4-2	TRBJ2-4	CASSQDYRGRDIQYF
TRBV6-1	TRBJ2-7	CASSEEGNYGTSGLLREQYF
TRBV9	TRBJ2-7	CASSVDGGTYYEQYF
TRBV7-6	TRBJ1-4	CASSQGVTWEKLFF
TRBV7-2	TRBJ1-2	CASSLALLLQGAHGYTF
TRBV10-1	TRBJ2-1	CASSESGGRAYNEQFF
TRBV6-1	TRBJ2-2	CASRGQMNTGELFF
TRBV18	TRBJ1-2	CASSPRQTGSYGYTF
TRBV5-5	TRBJ2-2	CASSLAGGLSGELFF
TRBV2	TRBJ2-1	CASSEVPGQRGYSYNEQFF
TRBV6-6	TRBJ1-2	CASSYRLYGYTF